This T cell receptor beta chain was identified in a study of Graves' ophthalmopathy and Graves' hyperthyroidism. RNA transcripts were the template, and TCR beta CDR3 regions were amplified from them. A first-round RT-PCR used HTBI primers, followed by a second-round multiplex PCR. TCRdb recomputed calls from the multiplex PCR reads with MiXCR, one row per CDR3 protein. The data contain over a million distinct CDR3 sequences, roughly 35% of them singletons. Study-wide results and caveats: Blood also held most thyroid clonotypes expanded above 0.001 frequency. Using a 13-signature model, the authors split ophthalmopathy from stable hyperthyroidism, with roughly 90% sensitivity and 81.08% specificity.

Hyperthyroidism patients, aged 18 to 65, were newly diagnosed, under 2 months' duration. This clonotype was seen repeatedly, ten times or more. Its antigen is unidentified. The CDR3 consists of 13 residues. Per germline, CDR1 SGHAT and CDR2 FQDESV (reference sequence). The V end was cut by 5 bases, the J end by 8 bases, with 12 bases between. The sample comprised peripheral blood or thyroid tissue (not recorded which). The sequence was collected from an adult man with Graves' hyperthyroidism. This chain links TRBV11-1 with TRBJ2-2; possible D gene TRBD1, 5 bases. The CDR3 sequence is CASSREQEGELFF. DNA of the CDR3: TGTGCCAGCAGCCGCGAACAGGAAGGGGAGCTGTTTTTT. Based on the CDR3 plus reference TRBV11-1 and TRBJ2-2, the full variable domain is EAEVAQSPRYKITEKSQAVAFWCDPISGHATLYWYRQILGQGPELLVQFQDESVVDDSQLPKDRFSAERLKGVDSTLKIQPAELGDSAMYLCASSREQEGELFFGEGSRLTVL.